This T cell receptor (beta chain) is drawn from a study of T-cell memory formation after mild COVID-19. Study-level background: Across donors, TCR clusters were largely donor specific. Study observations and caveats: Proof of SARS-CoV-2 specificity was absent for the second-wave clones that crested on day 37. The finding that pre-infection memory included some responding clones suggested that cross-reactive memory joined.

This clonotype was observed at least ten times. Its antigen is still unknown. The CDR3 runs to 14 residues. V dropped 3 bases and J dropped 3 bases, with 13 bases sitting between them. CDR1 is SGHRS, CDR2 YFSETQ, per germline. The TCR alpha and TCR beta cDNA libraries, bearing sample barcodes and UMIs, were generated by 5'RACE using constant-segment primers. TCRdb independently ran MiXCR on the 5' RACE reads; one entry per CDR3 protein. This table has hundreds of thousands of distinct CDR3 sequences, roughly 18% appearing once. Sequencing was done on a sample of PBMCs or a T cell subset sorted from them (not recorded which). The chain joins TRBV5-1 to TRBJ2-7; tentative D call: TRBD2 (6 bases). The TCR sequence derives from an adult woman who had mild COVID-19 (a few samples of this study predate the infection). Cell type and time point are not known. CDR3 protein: CASSYRDWIYEQYF. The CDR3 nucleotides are TGCGCCAGCAGCTACCGGGACTGGATCTACGAGCAGTACTTC. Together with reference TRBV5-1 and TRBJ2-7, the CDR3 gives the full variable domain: KAGVTQTPRYLIKTRGQQVTLSCSPISGHRSVSWYQQTPGQGLQFLFEYFSETQRNKGNFPGRFSGRQFSNSRSEMNVSTLELGDSALYLCASSYRDWIYEQYFGPGTRLTVT.